This TCR beta chain was observed in a study of blood T cells in healthy people across ages. The germline V gene has CDR1 SEHNR and CDR2 FQNEAQ (reference sequence). The CDR3 covers 12 residues. V was cut by 3 bases and J by 7 bases, with 9 bases left in between. This clonotype was seen a single time. The people who gave samples were healthy Caucasians from Russia, aged roughly 6 to 90. A second 7 to 11 cycle PCR used barcoded and J-beta primers. TCRdb analysed the 5' RACE reads with MiXCR anew, one entry per CDR3 protein. The sample lists about 560,000 distinct CDR3 sequences, about 27% occurring once. These data also formed part of another study, on T cells of mothers and their children.

The receptor's source is a boy aged 2-15 years in good health. The chain employs TRBV7-9 and TRBJ1-2, with unresolved D. Input material: blood. DNA of the CDR3: TGTGCCAGCAGCTTGACGTTAGGTGGCTACACCTTC. Protein: CASSLTLGGYTF.